One sample yielded the 22 T cell receptor beta chains listed below, sequenced in a study of T cell responses to AZD1222 COVID-19 vaccine. The repertoire was sequenced with immunoSEQ multiplex PCR; TCRdb's copy has only in-frame clones and lacks some. The table includes approximately 170,000 clones, 75% to 95% detected once. Material: peripheral blood, obtained on day 0 of AZD1222 vaccination. All receptors derive from an adult in good health.

This clone appeared a few times. This chain links TRBV4-3 with TRBJ1-1; D is uncertain. V lost 4 bases, J lost 5 bases, and 11 bases lay in between. Per germline, CDR1 LGHNA and CDR2 YSLEER. The CDR3 has 13 residues. CDR3 region: CASSRGYGTEAFF. The CDR3 DNA follows: TGCGCCAGCAGCCGGGGATATGGGACTGAAGCTTTCTTT.

The V gene is TRBV28, the J gene TRBJ2-7; D is possibly TRBD2 (6 bases). Trimming left V 8 bases short and J 0 bases short, with 14 bases between. Germline-derived CDR1 and CDR2 are MDHEN and SYDVKM. The CDR3 covers 14 residues. Here the CDR3 reads CASGEGLHSYEQYF. The CDR3 DNA follows: TGTGCCAGCGGTGAGGGACTCCACTCCTACGAGCAGTACTTC.

The gene calls are TRBV5-1 and TRBJ2-7; the D gene is possibly TRBD1 (6 bases). Germline CDR1 reads SGHRS; CDR2 reads YFSETQ. The CDR3 runs 14 residues. The ends were cut back, 5 bases at V and 2 bases at J, with 14 bases in the middle. For the CDR3, the DNA is TGCGCCAGCAGAAGGGGGACGGGGACCTACGAGCAGTACTTC. Protein product: CASRRGTGTYEQYF.

The chain has TRBV2 and TRBJ2-7, with D perhaps TRBD2 (6 bases). Germline V gene lookup returns CDR1 SNHLY and CDR2 FYNNEI. This CDR3 spans 16 amino acids. V was trimmed by 4 bases and J by 2 bases, leaving 18 bases between them. CDR3 residues: CASSGSGLIRTYEQYF. CDR3 DNA: TGTGCCAGCAGTGGTAGCGGACTCATTCGTACCTACGAGCAGTACTTC.

Concerning this clone: At one end the junction does not follow the germline gene, possibly because of a read error. The chain carries TRBV15 and TRBJ1-1; 8 bases are a match to TRBD1. This CDR3 is 12 amino acids long. CDR1 and CDR2 (germline): LNHNV, YYDKDF (reference sequence). The CDR3 spells CATSRGLTGEVF. DNA of the CDR3: TGTGCCACCAGCAGGGGATTGACAGGGGAGGTCTTT.

The chain is built from TRBV7-3 and TRBJ2-2; 9 positions match TRBD2. From germline, CDR1 is SGHTA and CDR2 FQGTGA. J lost 0 bases, V lost 7 bases, and 15 bases had no gene match. This CDR3 comprises 19 residues. CDR3 region: CASTPFGIAGDSNTGELFF. As DNA, the CDR3 is TGTGCCAGCACCCCGTTCGGGATAGCGGGAGATTCGAACACCGGGGAGCTGTTTTTT. The full variable domain, completed using reference TRBV7-3 and TRBJ2-2, is GAGVSQTPSNKVTEKGKYVELRCDPISGHTALYWYRQSLGQGPEFLIYFQGTGAADDSGLPNDRFFAVRPEGSVSTLKIQRTERGDSAVYLCASTPFGIAGDSNTGELFFGEGSRLTVL.

The rearrangement joins TRBV7-2 to TRBJ2-3, with 7 bases identical to TRBD1. The germline CDR1 and CDR2 sequences are SGHTA and FQGNSA. Germline trimming cut 5 bases from V and 5 bases from J; bases unmatched to any gene: 4. The CDR3 runs to 13 residues. The CDR3 nucleotides are TGTGCCAGCAGCCCTCGGACAGGAGATACGCAGTATTTT. It codes for CASSPRTGDTQYF.

The chain links TRBV12-3 or TRBV12-4 to TRBJ1-3; D is unclear. V was clipped by 5 bases and J by 7 bases, with 12 bases between them. The CDR3 is 13 residues long. The CDR3 loop reads CASSVEFGNTIYF. The CDR3 DNA sequence: TGTGCCAGCAGTGTTGAATTCGGGAACACCATATATTTT.

The chain carries TRBV11-2 and TRBJ1-1, with 11 bases lining up with TRBD1. This CDR3 contains 15 residues. V shed 5 bases and J 7 bases; nucleotides not matched to a gene: 9. In germline, CDR1 is SGHAT, CDR2 FQNNGV. The CDR3 DNA follows: TGTGCCAGCAGCCCCTCTCTGGGACAGGGGGTTGAAGCTTTCTTT. Protein sequence: CASSPSLGQGVEAFF.

The V gene is TRBV10-2, the J gene TRBJ2-1; TRBD1 matches at 7 bases. The J segment lost 10 bases and the V segment lost 4 bases, leaving 19 bases of the junction unmatched. The length of the CDR3 is 17 residues. Germline lookup yields CDR1 WSHSY and CDR2 SAAADI. The CDR3 DNA reads as TGCGCCAGCAGTGGGGACCAGACAGGGAAAATCTTCCAAGAGCAGTTCTTC. It yields the protein CASSGDQTGKIFQEQFF.

The V call is TRBV2, the J call TRBJ2-7, with 10 positions matching TRBD1. V dropped 7 bases and J dropped 10; count of bases not matched to a gene: 13. The CDR3 is 14 amino acids. Per the germline V gene, CDR1 is SNHLY and CDR2 is FYNNEI. The CDR3 DNA sequence: TGTGCCAGCACGAGCGGGACAGGGGATTACGGTCAGTACTTC. Protein: CASTSGTGDYGQYF. Based on the CDR3 plus reference TRBV2 and TRBJ2-7, the full variable domain is EPEVTQTPSHQVTQMGQEVILRCVPISNHLYFYWYRQILGQKVEFLVSFYNNEISEKSEIFDDQFSVERPDGSNFTLKIRSTKLEDSAMYFCASTSGTGDYGQYFGPGTRLTVT.

V gene TRBV6-5 combines with J gene TRBJ1-2; weak D call: TRBD1 (5 bases). Germline V lookup: CDR1 MNHEY, CDR2 SVGAGI. V was pared by 2 bases and J by 8 bases, with 12 bases between. This CDR3 is built from 13 residues. The CDR3 loop is CASSYGGGVGYTF. CDR3 nucleotide sequence: TGTGCCAGCAGTTACGGTGGGGGGGTAGGCTACACCTTC.

The gene calls are TRBV28 and TRBJ2-7; the D gene is possibly TRBD2 (7 bases). The V end lost 6 bases, the J end lost 6 bases, and 24 bases lay between the germline ends. CDR1 and CDR2 from the germline V gene are MDHEN and SYDVKM. The CDR3 runs to 16 residues. In nucleotides, the CDR3 is TGTGCCAGCAGCCCACTTTCCCCGAGGGGGGGGGCCGAGCAGTACTTC. Encoded protein: CASSPLSPRGGAEQYF.

The genes are TRBV27 and TRBJ2-1; D possibly uses TRBD1 or TRBD2 (5 bases each). The CDR3 is made up of 11 amino acids. V was trimmed by 7 bases and J by 10 bases, leaving 11 bases between them. Germline V gives CDR1 MNHEY, CDR2 SMNVEV (reference sequence). CDR3 amino acids: CASNGAGEQFF. As DNA, the CDR3 is TGTGCCAGCAACGGGGCTGGCGAGCAGTTCTTC.

This clone was observed a single time. V and J are TRBV30 and TRBJ1-3, with D unclear. Per the germline V gene, CDR1 is GTSNPN and CDR2 is SVGIG (reference sequence). Trimming shortened V by 4 bases and J by 1 base, and 2 bases separated the two germline ends. The CDR3 totals 11 residues. DNA for the CDR3: TGTGCCTGGATTTCTGGAAACACCATATATTTT. This gives the protein CAWISGNTIYF.

On this clone: This sample also contains other DNA sequences that code for the same CDR3. The chain combines TRBV28 with TRBJ1-2; a possible D gene is TRBD1 (5 bases). This CDR3 has 13 residues. The germline V gene has CDR1 MDHEN and CDR2 SYDVKM. V shed 3 bases and J shed 5 bases, with 10 bases lying between them. CDR3 sequence (DNA): TGTGCCAGCAGTTTTCGGGCAGGGTATGGCTACACCTTC. It encodes CASSFRAGYGYTF.

The J gene is TRBJ1-2, the V gene TRBV6-1, with D perhaps TRBD1 (5 bases). Trimming pared 1 base from V and 5 bases from J, leaving 17 bases between. The CDR3 runs to 16 residues. Germline loops: CDR1 MNHNS, CDR2 SASEGT. The chain's CDR3 is CASSEVPLTATYGYTF. The CDR3 DNA follows: TGTGCCAGCAGTGAAGTCCCCCTGACAGCTACTTATGGCTACACCTTC.

J is TRBJ2-3 and V is TRBV11-2, with D hard to call. The V and J ends lost 7 bases and 2 bases respectively, with 7 bases between them. The CDR3 has 12 amino acids. Germline V gives CDR1 SGHAT, CDR2 FQNNGV. DNA for the CDR3: TGTGCCAGCACCCTAATCACAGATACGCAGTATTTT. It specifies CASTLITDTQYF.

V gene TRBV7-2 combines with J gene TRBJ1-2, with D unclear. The V end was cut by 1 base, the J end by 9 bases, with 9 bases between. The CDR3 sequence is 12 residues long. Germline V gene sequence: CDR1 SGHTA, CDR2 FQGNSA. Written as DNA, the CDR3 is TGTGCCAGCAGCTTAGTGTCAGCCCGCTACACCTTC. It specifies CASSLVSARYTF.

The rearrangement links TRBV4-1 to TRBJ1-4; a weak D match, TRBD1 (6 bases). Germline loops: CDR1 MGHRA, CDR2 YSYEKL. The CDR3 spans 15 residues. Trimming took off 4 bases at V and 4 bases at J, with 13 bases between the two ends. The CDR3: CASSPPGQINEKLFF. The CDR3 coding sequence is TGCGCCAGCAGCCCTCCCGGACAGATTAATGAAAAACTGTTTTTT.

The gene calls are TRBV27 and TRBJ2-1; D remains unclear. Trimming stripped 6 bases from V and 5 bases from J, with 14 bases between. The CDR3 spans 14 residues. Germline V gene lookup returns CDR1 MNHEY and CDR2 SMNVEV (reference sequence). CDR3 DNA: TGTGCCAGCAGAACTATGGACGGCAACAATGAGCAGTTCTTC. The encoded protein is CASRTMDGNNEQFF.

The chain employs TRBV5-1 and TRBJ1-4; D possibly corresponds to TRBD1 (6 bases). The CDR3 sequence is 15 residues long. Trimming removed 2 bases from V and 5 bases from J, with 13 bases in between. In germline, CDR1 is SGHRS, CDR2 YFSETQ. The CDR3 spells CASSFSGGMNEKLFF. For the CDR3, the DNA is TGCGCCAGCAGCTTTTCGGGGGGCATGAATGAAAAACTGTTTTTT.